Each of the 22 T cell receptor beta chains below was sequenced from the same sample in a study of cytotoxic CD8 clonotypes in ibrutinib-treated CLL. The protocol was immunoSEQ multiplex PCR, while the TCRdb copy is restricted to in-frame clones and leaves out a portion. The sample has around 300,000 clones, approximately 80% seen once. The sample was PBMCs, taken before ibrutinib treatment. These receptors were taken from a human donor with chronic lymphocytic leukemia.

This rearrangement joins TRBV19 to TRBJ2-7; D is perhaps TRBD1 (6 bases). This CDR3 spans 14 amino acids. CDR1 and CDR2 (germline): LNHDA, SQIVND (reference sequence). V lost 6 bases and J lost 0, with 12 bases in between. CDR3 DNA: TGTGCCAGTAGATCTGACAGGAGCTCCTACGAGCAGTACTTC. This translates into CASRSDRSSYEQYF.

This chain joins TRBV4-3 and TRBJ2-1; 8 bases map to TRBD2. Trimming removed 0 bases from V and 3 bases from J; junction bases left unmatched: 4. The CDR3 covers 16 residues. The V gene's germline CDR1 is LGHNA and CDR2 YSLEER. CDR3 sequence (DNA): TGCGCCAGCAGCCAAGAATCACTAGCGGACTACAATGAGCAGTTCTTC. It yields the protein CASSQESLADYNEQFF.

A note on this clone: Its ends do not fully match the called genes, so a read error is possible. The chain joins TRBV4-2 to TRBJ2-7; D possibly matches TRBD1 or TRBD2 (6 bases each). This CDR3 region has 14 residues. The germline gives CDR1 LGHNA, CDR2 YNFKEQ. CDR3 coding DNA: TGTGCCAGCAGCCAAGATCTCCAGGTCGGGGGCCCTTCCTTC. This translates into CASSQDLQVGGPSF.

CDR3 region: CSVEGTSGRINEQFF. CDR3 DNA: TGCAGCGTTGAAGGGACTAGCGGGAGGATCAATGAGCAGTTCTTC. This rearrangement joins TRBV29-1 to TRBJ2-1; 14 positions match TRBD2. The length of the CDR3 is 15 residues. V gave up 1 base and J gave up 6 bases; unmatched junction bases: 2. Germline values: CDR1 SQVTM, CDR2 ANQGSEA.

This rearrangement joins TRBV13 to TRBJ2-2; no firm D call. The germline V gene encodes CDR1 PRHDT and CDR2 FYEKMQ (reference sequence). Trimming stripped 10 bases from V and 7 bases from J, with 16 bases between. This CDR3 has 13 residues. CDR3 protein: CATQGPEIGELFF. CDR3 DNA sequence: TGTGCCACCCAAGGTCCGGAGATCGGGGAGCTGTTTTTT.

This sequence joins TRBV30 and TRBJ2-7; 8 nucleotides align to TRBD1. Germline loops: CDR1 GTSNPN, CDR2 SVGIG (reference sequence). Trimming cost V 2 bases and J 6 bases; bases outside gene matches: 6. The CDR3 has 13 residues. Here the CDR3 reads CAWSQDRVSEQYF. Here the CDR3 DNA reads TGTGCCTGGAGTCAGGACAGGGTTAGCGAGCAGTACTTC.

In its sample, this clone was seen a few times. The chain couples TRBV18 to TRBJ1-2, with D possibly matching TRBD1 (5 bases). CDR1 is KGHSH and CDR2 is LQKENI in the germline V gene. V was shortened by 2 bases and J by 8 bases, with 12 bases between the two germline ends. The CDR3 extends over 13 amino acids. The CDR3 loop reads CASSPDVRGGYTF. The CDR3 coding sequence is TGTGCCAGCTCACCAGACGTTAGGGGCGGCTACACCTTC.

This clone was found once. CDR3 sequence (DNA): TGTGCCAGCAGTTTATGGTCTGGACTTTACACCGGGGAGCTGTTTTTT. Translating gives CASSLWSGLYTGELFF. J is TRBJ2-2 and V is TRBV28, with D perhaps TRBD2 (5 bases). From germline, CDR1 is MDHEN and CDR2 SYDVKM. The germline V and J ends were trimmed by 0 bases and 3 bases, with 11 bases remaining between them. The CDR3 length is 16 residues.

This clone showed up just once. The chain is built from TRBV7-8 and TRBJ2-1; TRBD2 aligns across 9 bases. Unmatched junction bases numbered 10, after V lost 1 base and J lost 9 bases. Per the germline V gene, CDR1 is SGHVS and CDR2 is FQNEAQ. The CDR3 consists of 16 residues. The CDR3 here is CASSLGASGTRSEQFF. CDR3 DNA: TGTGCCAGCAGCTTAGGGGCTAGCGGGACCCGGAGTGAGCAGTTCTTC. The full variable domain, its missing parts supplied by reference TRBV7-8 and TRBJ2-1, is GAGVSQSPRYKVAKRGQDVALRCDPISGHVSLFWYQQALGQGPEFLTYFQNEAQLDKSGLPSDRFFAERPEGSVSTLKIQRTQQEDSAVYLCASSLGASGTRSEQFFGPGTRLTVL.

With respect to this clone: Its ends do not fully match the called genes, so a read error is possible. The chain employs TRBV18 and TRBJ2-1; 9 bases agree with TRBD1. Germline values: CDR1 KGHSH, CDR2 LQKENI. The CDR3 extends over 17 amino acids. The CDR3 coding sequence is TGTGCCAGCTCACCCAAAGTCGGGACAGGGTCCTCCAATGAGCAGTTCTTC. It specifies CASSPKVGTGSSNEQFF.

V gene TRBV5-6 combines with J gene TRBJ1-6, with D maybe TRBD1 (5 bases). The V end lost 1 base, the J end lost 6 bases, and 8 bases lay between the germline ends. The CDR3 sequence is 14 residues long. CDR1 and CDR2 from the germline V gene are SGHDT and YYEEEE. The CDR3 reads CASSLRDGNSPLHF. The CDR3 DNA follows: TGTGCCAGCAGCTTGAGGGACGGTAATTCACCCCTCCACTTT. Using reference TRBV5-6 and TRBJ1-6 for the parts outside the CDR3, the full variable domain is DAGVTQSPTHLIKTRGQQVTLRCSPKSGHDTVSWYQQALGQGPQFIFQYYEEEERQRGNFPDRFSGHQFPNYSSELNVNALLLGDSALYLCASSLRDGNSPLHFGNGTRLTVT.

This clone was observed once. V and J are TRBV29-1 and TRBJ2-7, with D tentatively TRBD1 (6 bases). Germline CDR1 SQVTM, CDR2 ANQGSEA. V dropped 4 bases and J dropped 0 bases, with 16 bases sitting between them. This CDR3 has 15 residues. The CDR3 loop is CSVVHSRDISYEQYF. The CDR3 coding sequence is TGCAGCGTTGTTCATAGCCGGGACATCTCCTACGAGCAGTACTTC.

The chain combines TRBV6-1 with TRBJ1-2; D unclear. Germline-derived CDR1 and CDR2 are MNHNS and SASEGT. V lost 3 bases and J lost 3, with 11 bases in between. The CDR3 has 14 amino acids. CDR3 nucleotide sequence: TGTGCCAGCAGTGATATGGGTAGAGACTATGGCTACACCTTC. Its protein is CASSDMGRDYGYTF.

V usage is TRBV27 and J usage is TRBJ2-7; maybe TRBD1 (5 bases). CDR3 length: 13 amino acids. Trimming removed 4 bases at V and 6 bases at J, with 13 bases between. Germline V lookup: CDR1 MNHEY, CDR2 SMNVEV (reference sequence). As DNA, the CDR3 is TGTGCCAGCAGTTACAACCGACAGAGCGAGCAGTACTTC. Amino acid sequence: CASSYNRQSEQYF.

The chain couples TRBV30 to TRBJ2-7; weak D call: TRBD1 (6 bases). The V gene lost 4 bases and the J gene lost 2 bases, with 15 bases spanning the gap. The CDR3 totals 14 residues. The germline CDR1 and CDR2 sequences are GTSNPN and SVGIG (reference sequence). This CDR3 is CAWNYRARTYEQYF. The CDR3 nucleotides are TGTGCCTGGAACTACAGGGCGAGAACCTACGAGCAGTACTTC.

The chain employs TRBV6-6 and TRBJ2-7, with D possibly matching TRBD1 (5 bases). Germline-derived CDR1 and CDR2 are MNHNY and SVGAGI (reference sequence). This CDR3 has 12 amino acids. With 6 bases removed from V and 4 bases from J, the gap between germline ends came to 10 bases. CDR3 DNA: TGTGCCAGCAGGCAAGGGGAATACGAGCAGTACTTC. Residues: CASRQGEYEQYF.

J is TRBJ2-7 and V is TRBV10-3; 8 nucleotides line up with TRBD1. This CDR3 contains 12 residues. Germline lookup yields CDR1 ENHRY and CDR2 SYGVKD. Trimming at V came to 10 bases and at J to 6 bases, leaving 8 bases not matched to a gene. The CDR3 DNA reads TGTGCCAGCAGGGGGCCGGTGGGCGAGCAGTACTTC. This encodes CASRGPVGEQYF.

The rearrangement uses TRBV18 and TRBJ2-5; TRBD2 might be the D (5 bases). V lost 0 bases to trimming and J lost 1 base, with 12 bases between them. Germline-derived CDR1 and CDR2 are KGHSH and LQKENI. CDR3 length equals 16 residues. The CDR3 sequence is CASSPPWETRQETQYF. The DNA for the CDR3 is TGTGCCAGCTCACCACCGTGGGAGACACGCCAAGAGACCCAGTACTTC. Filled out from reference TRBV18 and TRBJ2-5, the complete variable domain reads NAGVMQNPRHLVRRRGQEARLRCSPMKGHSHVYWYRQLPEEGLKFMVYLQKENIIDESGMPKERFSAEFPKEGPSILRIQQVVRGDSAAYFCASSPPWETRQETQYFGPGTRLLVL.

The chain combines TRBV7-2 with TRBJ2-2; no clear D gene. Germline V gene data show CDR1 as SGHTA and CDR2 as FQGNSA. Trimming pared 1 base from V and 11 bases from J, leaving 8 bases between. This CDR3 spans 12 amino acids. CDR3 sequence: CASSLVPPELFF. The CDR3 nucleotides read TGTGCCAGCAGCTTAGTTCCGCCCGAGCTGTTTTTT.

J is TRBJ2-2 and V is TRBV7-3; D unresolved. The CDR3 totals 15 residues. Germline values: CDR1 SGHTA, CDR2 FQGTGA. The ends were cut back, 5 bases at V and 6 bases at J, with 16 bases in the middle. In nucleotides, the CDR3 is TGTGCCAGCAGCGCCCTTTCGGGCTCATCCGGGGAGCTGTTTTTT. This gives the protein CASSALSGSSGELFF.

V and J are TRBV4-3 and TRBJ2-1, with TRBD2 matching over 7 bases. The J segment lost 6 bases and the V segment lost 1 base, leaving 0 bases of the junction unmatched. Germline CDR1 LGHNA, CDR2 YSLEER. This CDR3 is 13 amino acids long. The CDR3 loop reads CASSQGTSNEQFF. CDR3 sequence (DNA): TGCGCCAGCAGCCAAGGGACTAGCAATGAGCAGTTCTTC.

The rearrangement uses TRBV7-8 and TRBJ2-1, with 8 bases lining up with TRBD2. Germline V gives CDR1 SGHVS, CDR2 FQNEAQ. The CDR3 is 16 amino acids. V lost 5 bases to trimming and J lost 8 bases; unmatched junction nucleotides: 14. For the CDR3, the DNA is TGTGCCAGCAGCCCCACACTAGCGGAGAGTATGTATGAGCAGTTCTTC. Translating it yields CASSPTLAESMYEQFF.